This TCR beta chain was recovered during a study of blood T cells in healthy people across ages (dated by TCRdb to the mid-2010s). Some background on the complete study: Template switching captured roughly one uniquely barcoded TCR beta cDNA molecule per two T cells in model experiments. To track age-related changes in TCR beta repertoire diversity, the study relied on deep sequencing normalized with unique cDNA molecular identifiers. Using the same blood draw, the study looked at two additional independent replicas of 1 million unique cDNA reads for two donors, one aged 18 to 30 and the other aged 80 or older. To avoid experimental bias, donors of different ages were randomly spread across the sequencing lanes. Donors were grouped into four age groups: young (average roughly 15 years), middle-aged (39), aged (about 59) and long-lived (82).

The 40 or so donors, aged 6 to 90 years, were systemically healthy Caucasian individuals from Russia. Each donor gave ten milliliters of peripheral blood, drawn into EDTA-treated Vacutainer tubes. Ficoll-Paque density-gradient centrifugation was used to isolate PBMCs, with at least 6 million obtained per sample. Total RNA was extracted from PBMCs with Trizol reagent, with at least 6 micrograms obtained per sample. For every donor, flow cytometry on a PBMC aliquot measured the percentage of naive CD45RAhigh/CD27high T cells. General conclusions and limits of the study: Compared with the aged group, more naive CD4+ T cells, fewer expanded clones and increased TCR diversity were shown by the long-lived group, suggesting age selection. Total diversity estimates from one million sequenced T cells were considered lower bounds and underestimates. Since profiling was done on bulk unsorted PBMCs, naive and antigen-experienced compartments could not be conclusively compared. As age increased, observed TCR beta diversity per million T cells dropped in a roughly linear way, and a significant reduction was already evident by age 40. Because donor CMV infection status was unknown, age-related changes in expanded clonotypes were potentially confounded. There was a strong correlation between observed TCR beta diversity and the percentage of naive T cells measured by flow cytometry.

Receptors were amplified or captured by 5' RACE. Sequencing used an Illumina HiSeq 2500. The second PCR ran for about 6 to 11 cycles and used a J-beta primer mix along with a sample-barcoded 5' primer. Each TCR beta cDNA molecule received a unique molecular identifier from a template-switch 5' adaptor carrying 12 random nucleotides. Each sample yielded at least 3 million CDR3-containing paired-end reads. First-strand cDNA was synthesized from all RNA with the Mint cDNA synthesis kit, primed by a TRBC-specific oligonucleotide. Following uracil-DNA glycosylase treatment, all cDNA underwent a first 18-cycle PCR with the universal primers M1SS and BC2_uni_R. The original pipeline was this. For normalization, 1 million high-quality reads were randomly selected from each sample, with every read carrying a distinct molecular identifier. Instead of being binned into consensus sequences, reads that shared molecular identifiers were thrown out. MiTCR, set to a Q25 quality threshold and the strictest error-elimination algorithm, was used for CDR3 identification, clonotype clustering and error correction. Lower-bound total TCR beta diversity was estimated with a nonparametric unseen species model using Euler transformation. TCRdb ran its own pipeline on the public reads, namely fastp trimming at Q25 and MiXCR clone calling, and kept in-frame beta chains. Records with the same CDR3 protein are collapsed into one entry carrying the most frequent genes and DNA. TCRdb's processing, not the authors' own work, is the source of the V and J calls. The sample data list approximately 1.5 million distinct CDR3 sequences, and less than 45% of these were observed just once. The ten top clones hold approximately 4% of the sample.

On this clonotype: The clone's antigen remains unknown. Within one base of it there is no much larger clone, and no base qualities were kept.

The CDR1 and CDR2 encoded by the germline V gene (reference sequence) are MNHNY and SVGAGI. The germline V end is reduced by 5 bases and the J end by 7 bases; junction bases left unmatched: 7. The CDR3 covers 13 residues, taking in both the cysteine and the phenylalanine. The entry retains the CDR3 DNA only, 39 bases that are in frame from base 1. Recombination linked TRBV6-6 to TRBJ2-5, and 7 junction bases match TRBD2. The source material was blood. This sequence originates from a woman between 18 and 30 years old in good health. CDR3 loop: CASSGLGLPTQYF. The DNA sequence is as follows: TGTGCCAGCAGTGGGTTGGGACTACCGACCCAGTACTTC.